This passage covers 23 T cell receptor beta chains from one sample sequenced in a study of blood T cell repertoires in COVID-19. Assay: immunoSEQ multiplex PCR; the TCRdb copy retains only in-frame clones and omits some. This repertoire shows about 42,000 clones, 77% found once; its top ten account for roughly 28%. The sequencing input was peripheral blood. The receptors originated from a woman aged 70-85 years with acute or convalescent COVID-19.

The V call is TRBV6-5, the J call TRBJ1-5, with D hard to call. Germline V gene sequence: CDR1 MNHEY, CDR2 SVGAGI. The CDR3 is 14 amino acids. The V end was cut by 4 bases, the J end by 0 bases, with 7 bases between. The CDR3 region is CASSSQYSNQPQHF. The CDR3 DNA is TGTGCCAGCAGTTCTCAGTATAGCAATCAGCCCCAGCATTTT.

The chain uses TRBV7-2 and TRBJ2-7; a possible D gene is TRBD1 (6 bases). V lost 2 bases, J lost 3 bases, and 14 bases lay in between. This CDR3 is 15 amino acids long. CDR1 is SGHTA and CDR2 is FQGNSA in the germline V gene. The CDR3 DNA reads as TGTGCCAGCAGCTTAATTCTGACAGGAAACTACGAGCAGTACTTC. This sequence encodes CASSLILTGNYEQYF.

This sequence joins TRBV9 and TRBJ2-1, with D perhaps TRBD1 (6 bases). The germline CDR1 and CDR2 sequences are SGDLS and YYNGEE. This CDR3 region has 16 residues. Trimming left V 0 bases short and J 0 bases short, with 10 bases between. The CDR3 nucleotides read TGTGCCAGCAGCGTAGGACAGGCGAGCTCCTACAATGAGCAGTTCTTC. Its translation: CASSVGQASSYNEQFF.

This clone appeared once. This chain links TRBV5-1 with TRBJ2-7; 10 nucleotides align to TRBD2. V gave up 0 bases and J gave up 4 bases; unmatched junction bases: 4. CDR1 is SGHRS and CDR2 is YFSETQ in the germline V gene. This CDR3 region has 15 residues. CDR3 DNA sequence: TGCGCCAGCAGCTTGGTCAGCGGGGGGGCTTACGAGCAGTACTTC. Translating gives CASSLVSGGAYEQYF. Combining the CDR3 with reference TRBV5-1 and TRBJ2-7 gives the whole variable domain KAGVTQTPRYLIKTRGQQVTLSCSPISGHRSVSWYQQTPGQGLQFLFEYFSETQRNKGNFPGRFSGRQFSNSRSEMNVSTLELGDSALYLCASSLVSGGAYEQYFGPGTRLTVT.

The V call is TRBV5-1, the J call TRBJ2-7; TRBD1 matches at 9 bases. The CDR3 has 16 amino acids. Germline-derived CDR1 and CDR2 are SGHRS and YFSETQ. V lost 0 bases to trimming and J lost 3 bases; unmatched junction nucleotides: 7. CDR3 nucleotide sequence: TGCGCCAGCAGCTTGGGGGGACAGGGCGGGGTCTACGAGCAGTACTTC. Translating gives CASSLGGQGGVYEQYF.

This chain connects TRBV19 to TRBJ2-5; tentatively, D is TRBD1 (6 bases). CDR1 is LNHDA and CDR2 is SQIVND in the germline V gene (reference sequence). Trimming stripped 2 bases from V and 5 bases from J, with 15 bases between. The CDR3 sequence is 15 residues long. CDR3 sequence reads: CASSIRKGDGETQYF. CDR3 in DNA: TGTGCCAGTAGTATACGGAAGGGGGATGGGGAGACCCAGTACTTC.

The chain is built from TRBV4-3 and TRBJ1-6, with D unresolved. The CDR3 extends over 15 amino acids. Germline V gene data show CDR1 as LGHNA and CDR2 as YSLEER. Trimming pared 1 base from V and 3 bases from J, leaving 7 bases between. CDR3 DNA: TGCGCCAGCAGCCAAGGAGATTTCTATAATTCACCCCTCCACTTT. Protein: CASSQGDFYNSPLHF.

CDR3 residues: CASSQRLIPGELFF. The CDR3 region has the DNA TGTGCCAGCAGCCAGAGACTCATTCCCGGGGAGCTGTTTTTT. The chain carries TRBV6-6 and TRBJ2-2; D is unresolved. The germline V gene has CDR1 MNHNY and CDR2 SVGAGI (reference sequence). Trimming took off 6 bases at V and 6 bases at J, with 14 bases between the two ends. This CDR3 has 14 amino acids.

The V and J genes are TRBV7-9 and TRBJ2-5; D is perhaps TRBD2 (6 bases). V was pared by 2 bases and J by 4 bases, with 14 bases between. The CDR3 length is 15 residues. The germline V gene encodes CDR1 SEHNR and CDR2 FQNEAQ (reference sequence). The chain's CDR3 is CASSLNSGRRETQYF. In nucleotides, the CDR3 is TGTGCCAGCAGCTTAAACTCGGGGAGGAGAGAGACCCAGTACTTC.

V usage is TRBV5-1 and J usage is TRBJ2-5; 7 bases match TRBD2. The CDR3 contains 15 residues. CDR1 is SGHRS and CDR2 is YFSETQ in the germline V gene. J gave up 1 base and V 2 bases, and 5 bases lay outside the gene matches. CDR3 nucleotides: TGCGCCAGCAGCTTTGCTAGCGGAGCCCAAGAGACCCAGTACTTC. Protein product: CASSFASGAQETQYF.

V and J are TRBV19 and TRBJ1-2; TRBD1 aligns across 11 bases. The V segment lost 4 bases and the J segment 7 bases; nucleotides outside the gene matches: 2. This CDR3 has 13 residues. Per germline, CDR1 LNHDA and CDR2 SQIVND (reference sequence). CDR3: CASSRGQGVGYTF. CDR3 coding DNA: TGTGCCAGTAGTAGGGGACAGGGGGTTGGCTACACCTTC.

The chain carries TRBV4-1 and TRBJ2-2; 10 bases line up with TRBD2. With 2 bases clipped from V and 4 bases from J, the junction kept 4 bases outside the gene matches. The CDR3 spans 16 residues. CDR1 MGHRA and CDR2 YSYEKL come from the germline V gene. The CDR3 sequence: CASSQRLAGVTGELFF. DNA of the CDR3: TGCGCCAGCAGCCAACGTCTAGCGGGAGTCACCGGGGAGCTGTTTTTT.

This rearrangement joins TRBV2 to TRBJ2-1; TRBD2 agrees at 12 bases. The CDR3 is made up of 15 amino acids. The V segment lost 6 bases and the J segment 5 bases; nucleotides outside the gene matches: 5. Per the germline V gene, CDR1 is SNHLY and CDR2 is FYNNEI. The CDR3 nucleotides read TGTGCCAGCAGGGCTACTAGCGGGGGGAACAATGAGCAGTTCTTC. Its translation: CASRATSGGNNEQFF. The full variable domain, completed using reference TRBV2 and TRBJ2-1, is EPEVTQTPSHQVTQMGQEVILRCVPISNHLYFYWYRQILGQKVEFLVSFYNNEISEKSEIFDDQFSVERPDGSNFTLKIRSTKLEDSAMYFCASRATSGGNNEQFFGPGTRLTVL.

This sequence joins TRBV4-1 and TRBJ1-1, with D possibly being TRBD1 (6 bases). Trimming took off 6 bases at V and 1 base at J, with 18 bases between the two ends. The germline CDR1 and CDR2 sequences are MGHRA and YSYEKL. The CDR3 loop spans 16 amino acids. CDR3 bases: TGCGCCAGCAGACATATGGCCGGGACACGGAACACTGAAGCTTTCTTT. This codes for CASRHMAGTRNTEAFF.

The rearrangement links TRBV30 to TRBJ1-2; possibly TRBD1 for D (6 bases). The germline V and J ends were trimmed by 4 bases and 8 bases, with 8 bases remaining between them. The CDR3 contains 10 residues. Per germline, CDR1 GTSNPN and CDR2 SVGIG (reference sequence). This CDR3 is CAWKGEGYTF. CDR3 coding DNA: TGTGCCTGGAAGGGGGAAGGCTACACCTTC.

The V gene is TRBV7-8, the J gene TRBJ1-2, with 12 bases fitting TRBD1. Losses at the gene ends were 5 bases for V and 3 bases for J; bases not matched to a gene: 16. CDR1 and CDR2 from the germline V gene are SGHVS and FQNEAQ. The CDR3 covers 19 residues. CDR3 protein: CASSRWRGDRGQGDYGYTF. The CDR3 DNA is TGTGCCAGCAGCCGATGGCGGGGGGACAGGGGGCAGGGGGACTATGGCTACACCTTC. Drawing the rest from reference TRBV7-8 and TRBJ1-2, the complete variable domain is GAGVSQSPRYKVAKRGQDVALRCDPISGHVSLFWYQQALGQGPEFLTYFQNEAQLDKSGLPSDRFFAERPEGSVSTLKIQRTQQEDSAVYLCASSRWRGDRGQGDYGYTFGSGTRLTVV.

The chain couples TRBV19 to TRBJ2-3, with D perhaps TRBD2 (6 bases). Germline-derived CDR1 and CDR2 are LNHDA and SQIVND (reference sequence). Trimming removed 6 bases from V and 0 bases from J, with 10 bases in between. The CDR3 length is 14 residues. The CDR3 sequence: CASRASGSTDTQYF. CDR3 coding DNA: TGTGCCAGTAGGGCCAGCGGGAGCACAGATACGCAGTATTTT.

The rearrangement links TRBV4-1 to TRBJ1-2, with 9 bases lining up with TRBD1. CDR3 size: 17 residues. V shed 4 bases, J shed 3 bases, and the junction held 12 bases outside the gene matches. Germline V gene sequence: CDR1 MGHRA, CDR2 YSYEKL. Written as DNA, the CDR3 is TGCGCCAGCAGCCCCCTCCGGAGGGACAGGGCTTACTATGGCTACACCTTC. Its protein product is CASSPLRRDRAYYGYTF.

The gene calls are TRBV15 and TRBJ2-5; tentative D call: TRBD1 (6 bases). Germline V gene lookup returns CDR1 LNHNV and CDR2 YYDKDF (reference sequence). CDR3 length equals 15 residues. Trimming took off 0 bases at V and 4 bases at J, with 12 bases between the two ends. CDR3 DNA: TGTGCCACCAGCAGAGATAATGGGGGCTCAGAGACCCAGTACTTC. Encoded protein: CATSRDNGGSETQYF.

The rearrangement uses TRBV11-2 and TRBJ2-3; TRBD2 matches at 11 bases. The CDR3 covers 18 residues. With V trimmed by 7 bases and J by 3 bases, 15 bases remained unmatched. Germline CDR1 is SGHAT and CDR2 is FQNNGV. CDR3 coding DNA: TGTGCCAGCACGCTAGCGGGGGGCCGATACACCGGGACAGATACGCAGTATTTT. Protein: CASTLAGGRYTGTDTQYF.

The genes are TRBV4-3 and TRBJ1-1; D unresolved. CDR1 LGHNA and CDR2 YSLEER come from the germline V gene. The CDR3 runs 15 residues. V was pared by 2 bases and J by 2 bases, with 12 bases between. The CDR3 here is CASSQRNRVNTEAFF. The DNA for the CDR3 is TGCGCCAGCAGCCAAAGAAACAGAGTTAACACTGAAGCTTTCTTT.

The rearrangement links TRBV3-1 (or the pseudogene TRBV3-2) to TRBJ1-3; D remains unclear. V was shortened by 1 base and J by 0 bases, with 16 bases between the two germline ends. The CDR3 totals 18 residues. Germline CDR1 reads LGHDT; CDR2 reads YNNKEL (reference sequence). The CDR3 sequence is CASSQGSAGLSSGNTIYF. The CDR3 nucleotides are TGTGCCAGCAGCCAAGGATCGGCAGGACTGAGCTCTGGAAACACCATATATTTT.

The chain is built from TRBV11-2 and TRBJ1-1; D remains unclear. CDR1 is SGHAT and CDR2 is FQNNGV in the germline V gene. The CDR3 is made up of 11 amino acids. Trimming cost V 3 bases and J 8 bases, with 7 bases left between them. The CDR3 loop is CASSLAREAFF. The CDR3 DNA is TGTGCCAGCAGCTTGGCCAGGGAAGCTTTCTTT. The complete variable domain, with remaining parts taken from reference TRBV11-2 and TRBJ1-1, reads EAGVAQSPRYKIIEKRQSVAFWCNPISGHATLYWYQQILGQGPKLLIQFQNNGVVDDSQLPKDRFSAERLKGVDSTLKIQPAKLEDSAVYLCASSLAREAFFGQGTRLTVV.